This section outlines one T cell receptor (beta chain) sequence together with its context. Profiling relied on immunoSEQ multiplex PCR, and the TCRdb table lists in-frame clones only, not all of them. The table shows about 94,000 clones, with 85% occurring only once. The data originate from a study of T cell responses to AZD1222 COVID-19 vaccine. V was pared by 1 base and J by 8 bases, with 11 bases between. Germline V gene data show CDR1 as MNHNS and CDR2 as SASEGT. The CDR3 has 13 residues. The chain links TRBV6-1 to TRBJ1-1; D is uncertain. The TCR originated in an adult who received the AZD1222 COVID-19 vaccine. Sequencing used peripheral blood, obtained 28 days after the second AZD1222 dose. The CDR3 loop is CASSEGPPSEAFF. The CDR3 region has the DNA TGTGCCAGCAGTGAAGGGCCCCCCTCAGAAGCTTTCTTT.